This entry lists 8 T cell receptor beta chains sequenced from one sample in a study of CD8 T cells in ankylosing spondylitis. MiXCR, applied by TCRdb to the 5' RACE reads, yields one record per CDR3 protein. The profile shows approximately 260,000 distinct CDR3 sequences, 15% to 20% of them singletons. Sequenced sample: blood, either unsorted or a sorted T cell fraction (not recorded which). These receptors were taken from a male donor with ankylosing spondylitis or in good health (not recorded which).

Details on this clonotype: This may be a read error: a much more frequent sequence differs by one nucleotide. The chain employs TRBV12-3 or TRBV12-4 and TRBJ2-1; TRBD2 matches 9 bases. This CDR3 spans 14 amino acids. The CDR3 loop is CASSWTSAYSEQFF. The CDR3 nucleotides read TGTGCCAGCAGTTGGACTAGCGCCTACAGTGAGCAGTTCTTC.

The chain joins TRBV25-1 to TRBJ1-6; D possibly corresponds to TRBD1 (5 bases). V was clipped by 3 bases and J by 18 bases, with 12 bases between them. The CDR3 spans 11 residues. Germline V gives CDR1 MGHDK, CDR2 SYGVNS. DNA of the CDR3: TGTGCCAGCAGTGAGGGGGGTTCTCACCACTTT. Protein product: CASSEGGSHHF. The variable domain in full, completed from reference TRBV25-1 and TRBJ1-6, reads EADIYQTPRYLVIGTGKKITLECSQTMGHDKMYWYQQDPGMELHLIHYSYGVNSTEKGDLSSESTVSRIRTEHFPLTLESARPSHTSQYLCASSEGGSHHFGNGTRLTVT.

This clonotype was recorded at least ten times. The junction shows a germline mismatch at one end, possibly a read error. The rearrangement uses TRBV7-7 and TRBJ2-5; possibly TRBD1 for D (6 bases). The CDR3 runs 16 residues. Germline V CDR1 and CDR2: SSHAT, FNYEAQ (reference sequence). CDR3 amino acids: CASSLLPGVQQETQYF. The CDR3 DNA sequence: TGTGCTAGCAGCTTACTCCCAGGGGTCCAGCAAGAGACCCAGTACTTC.

The chain uses TRBV27 and TRBJ2-1; the D gene is possibly TRBD2 (5 bases). Trimming stripped 2 bases from V and 2 bases from J, with 16 bases between. CDR1 is MNHEY, CDR2 SMNVEV, per germline (reference sequence). This CDR3 spans 17 amino acids. CDR3 protein: CASSLSNGMSPYNEQFF. CDR3 nucleotide sequence: TGTGCCAGCAGTTTAAGTAACGGGATGAGCCCCTACAATGAGCAGTTCTTC.

This clonotype was counted between two and nine times. CDR3 in amino acids: CSDRRRGQAEAFF. The CDR3 coding sequence is TGCAGCGATAGGAGACGAGGGCAGGCTGAAGCTTTCTTT. The chain couples TRBV29-1 to TRBJ1-1; D uncertain. CDR1 is SQVTM and CDR2 is ANQGSEA in the germline V gene. This CDR3 is built from 13 residues. The ends were cut back, 7 bases at V and 6 bases at J, with 18 bases in the middle.

This chain links TRBV25-1 with TRBJ2-2; D not certain. Germline-derived CDR1 and CDR2 are MGHDK and SYGVNS. There are 12 residues in the CDR3. The germline V and J ends were trimmed by 6 bases and 5 bases, with 7 bases remaining between them. CDR3 bases: TGTGCCAGCAGCGCCTTGACCGGGGAGCTGTTTTTT. Protein: CASSALTGELFF.

Ten or more counts support this clonotype. V is TRBV29-1 and J is TRBJ2-2; D gene ambiguous. Per the germline V gene, CDR1 is SQVTM and CDR2 is ANQGSEA. The V end was cut by 3 bases, the J end by 0 bases, with 8 bases between. The CDR3 extends over 14 amino acids. The CDR3 DNA is TGCAGCGTTGACCTCGGCGCGAACACCGGGGAGCTGTTTTTT. Protein sequence: CSVDLGANTGELFF.

The J gene is TRBJ2-3, the V gene TRBV13; tentative D call: TRBD2 (5 bases). Germline CDR1 reads PRHDT; CDR2 reads FYEKMQ (reference sequence). This CDR3 region has 15 residues. V was pared by 5 bases and J by 2 bases, with 14 bases between. The CDR3 sequence is CASSPSSGDTDTQYF. CDR3 DNA: TGTGCCAGCAGCCCTTCCTCCGGGGACACAGATACGCAGTATTTT.